The 14 T cell receptor beta chains below were found in one sample sequenced in a study of T cell repertoires in cytomegalovirus infection. Via MiXCR, TCRdb re-called the reads, giving one row per CDR3 protein. This sample has approximately 120,000 distinct CDR3 sequences; 25% to 35% occur once, and the top ten carry 81%. No antigen is known for these receptors. The sequencing used CD8+ T cells from cultured PBMCs, collected from culture after CMV antigen stimulation. The origin of the receptors is a human donor in good health (CMV status not recorded). Some clones in this sample may be carry-over from other donors' samples.

The V call is TRBV4-1, the J call TRBJ2-1, with TRBD1 identical over 7 bases. V shed 5 bases, J shed 3 bases, and the junction held 13 bases outside the gene matches. This CDR3 has 17 residues. The germline gives CDR1 MGHRA, CDR2 YSYEKL. CDR3: CASSSEGGWRGYNEQFF. CDR3 nucleotide sequence: TGCGCCAGCAGCTCAGAAGGGGGCTGGAGAGGCTACAATGAGCAGTTCTTC.

The chain recombines TRBV5-4 with TRBJ2-5; D gene ambiguous. V was clipped by 2 bases and J by 0 bases, with 8 bases between them. Germline loops: CDR1 SGHNT, CDR2 YYREEE (reference sequence). This CDR3 region has 14 residues. Written as DNA, the CDR3 is TGTGCCAGCAGCTTAAGGGCGTACCAAGAGACCCAGTACTTC. Its translation is CASSLRAYQETQYF.

Concerning this clonotype: Being one base from a much bigger clone, this may be a read error. This chain links TRBV7-2 with TRBJ2-7; weak D call: TRBD1 (6 bases). CDR3 length: 14 residues. CDR1 SGHTA and CDR2 FQGNSA come from the germline V gene. Trimming removed 7 bases at V and 1 base at J, with 14 bases between. The CDR3 protein is CASTFLGGSYEQYF. CDR3 DNA: TGTGCCAGCACCTTCTTAGGGGGATCCTACGAGCAGTACTTC.

V gene TRBV2 combines with J gene TRBJ2-1; D possibly corresponds to TRBD2 (7 bases). V was clipped by 5 bases and J by 4 bases, with 24 bases between them. This CDR3 is built from 18 residues. From germline, CDR1 is SNHLY and CDR2 FYNNEI. CDR3 in amino acids: CASSRLSEAGARYNEQFF. The CDR3 DNA follows: TGTGCCAGCAGTCGATTGTCGGAGGCGGGGGCCAGGTACAATGAGCAGTTCTTC. Together with reference TRBV2 and TRBJ2-1, the CDR3 gives the full variable domain: EPEVTQTPSHQVTQMGQEVILRCVPISNHLYFYWYRQILGQKVEFLVSFYNNEISEKSEIFDDQFSVERPDGSNFTLKIRSTKLEDSAMYFCASSRLSEAGARYNEQFFGPGTRLTVL.

The chain has TRBV7-9 and TRBJ1-1, with unresolved D. Trimming pared 4 bases from V and 0 bases from J, leaving 9 bases between. Germline V gene data show CDR1 as SEHNR and CDR2 as FQNEAQ (reference sequence). The CDR3 has 14 amino acids. CDR3 sequence reads: CASSSNSVNTEAFF. Here the CDR3 DNA reads TGTGCCAGCAGCTCCAACTCGGTGAACACTGAAGCTTTCTTT.

This clonotype was found many times. The chain employs TRBV7-8 and TRBJ2-7, with a weak D call TRBD1 (6 bases). V lost 1 base and J lost 3, with 13 bases in between. Germline V lookup: CDR1 SGHVS, CDR2 FQNEAQ. The CDR3 loop spans 15 amino acids. CDR3: CASSLGPGESYEQYF. The CDR3 region has the DNA TGTGCCAGCAGCTTAGGTCCAGGGGAGAGCTACGAGCAGTACTTC.

The V and J genes are TRBV25-1 and TRBJ2-3, with 7 bases fitting TRBD1. The length of the CDR3 is 13 residues. Germline V CDR1 and CDR2: MGHDK, SYGVNS. Losses at the gene ends were 4 bases for V and 5 bases for J; bases not matched to a gene: 3. CDR3 DNA: TGTGCCAGCAGTGGACAGGGTAAAGATACGCAGTATTTT. Protein: CASSGQGKDTQYF.

This clonotype was seen a few times. V and J are TRBV7-9 and TRBJ2-5; D gene ambiguous. This CDR3 has 14 residues. V lost 5 bases to trimming and J lost 2 bases, with 12 bases between them. Germline V gene sequence: CDR1 SEHNR, CDR2 FQNEAQ (reference sequence). The DNA of the CDR3 is TGTGCCAGCAGCCTCCGTACGGAACAAGAGACCCAGTACTTC. As protein: CASSLRTEQETQYF.

This chain connects TRBV11-2 to TRBJ1-1; no definite D call. The ends were cut back, 7 bases at V and 6 bases at J, with 15 bases in the middle. This CDR3 comprises 13 residues. CDR1 and CDR2 from the germline V gene are SGHAT and FQNNGV. The CDR3 sequence: CASTPVSTAEAFF. Written as DNA, the CDR3 is TGTGCCAGCACCCCTGTGAGCACCGCTGAAGCTTTCTTT. The full variable domain, its missing parts supplied by reference TRBV11-2 and TRBJ1-1, is EAGVAQSPRYKIIEKRQSVAFWCNPISGHATLYWYQQILGQGPKLLIQFQNNGVVDDSQLPKDRFSAERLKGVDSTLKIQPAKLEDSAVYLCASTPVSTAEAFFGQGTRLTVV.

This clonotype was detected a few times. This chain connects TRBV15 to TRBJ2-5; TRBD2 might be the D (6 bases). CDR1 is LNHNV, CDR2 YYDKDF, per germline (reference sequence). V was cut by 0 bases and J by 0 bases, with 11 bases left in between. The CDR3 has 16 amino acids. The CDR3 nucleotides read TGTGCCACCAGCAGAGATTTAACGGGGGACCAAGAGACCCAGTACTTC. Translation: CATSRDLTGDQETQYF. Looking up the rest from reference TRBV15 and TRBJ2-5 gives the full variable domain: DAMVIQNPRYQVTQFGKPVTLSCSQTLNHNVMYWYQQKSSQAPKLLFHYYDKDFNNEADTPDNFQSRRPNTSFCFLDIRSPGLGDTAMYLCATSRDLTGDQETQYFGPGTRLLVL.

The V and J genes are TRBV15 and TRBJ1-5, with no clear D. The germline CDR1 and CDR2 sequences are LNHNV and YYDKDF (reference sequence). This CDR3 spans 17 amino acids. V was cut by 0 bases and J by 2 bases, with 14 bases left in between. CDR3 loop: CATSRDVAALGNQPQHF. CDR3 sequence (DNA): TGTGCCACCAGCAGAGATGTTGCAGCCCTGGGCAATCAGCCCCAGCATTTT.

Only a few counts were recorded for this clonotype. V gene TRBV7-9 combines with J gene TRBJ2-1; no definite D call. Germline CDR1 reads SEHNR; CDR2 reads FQNEAQ (reference sequence). The CDR3 is made up of 13 amino acids. Trimming cost V 5 bases and J 6 bases, with 11 bases left between them. In DNA, the CDR3 is TGTGCCAGCAGCGAGCCCTTCGGCAATGAGCAGTTCTTC. Its protein product is CASSEPFGNEQFF.

The rearrangement uses TRBV20-1 and TRBJ2-1; D gene uncertain. Between the trimmed V and J ends, which lost 0 bases and 0 bases, there was a span of 6 bases. Per germline, CDR1 DFQATT and CDR2 SNEGSKA (reference sequence). The CDR3 contains 14 residues. In nucleotides, the CDR3 is TGCAGTGCTAGAGATGAGAGCTCCTACAATGAGCAGTTCTTC. Protein: CSARDESSYNEQFF.

This clonotype occurred a few times. The chain employs TRBV6-1 and TRBJ2-6, with D hard to call. Germline CDR1 is MNHNS and CDR2 is SASEGT. Trimming shortened V by 7 bases and J by 0 bases, and 19 bases separated the two germline ends. The CDR3 length is 18 residues. The CDR3 region is CASTRPGTGDSGANVLTF. The CDR3 nucleotides read TGTGCCAGCACTCGACCGGGCACCGGAGACTCTGGGGCCAACGTCCTGACTTTC.